These 10 T cell receptor beta chains were sequenced from one sample in a study of blood T cells in healthy people across ages. A J-beta primer mix and a sample-barcoded 5' primer were used in a second PCR of about 7 to 11 cycles. One entry per CDR3 protein results from TCRdb running MiXCR on the 5' RACE reads. Here the sample spans some 1,500,000 distinct CDR3 sequences, approximately 39% being singletons. The sample taken for sequencing was blood. The receptor set was obtained from a woman between 18 and 29 years old in good health.

The sample holds a few counts of this clonotype. This chain links TRBV7-2 with TRBJ2-7; D is uncertain. CDR3 length equals 15 residues. The V and J ends lost 1 base and 2 bases respectively, with 12 bases between them. The germline V gene encodes CDR1 SGHTA and CDR2 FQGNSA. CDR3 in DNA: TGTGCCAGCAGCTTAGGTGTTACGGTCACCTACGAGCAGTACTTC. Translating it yields CASSLGVTVTYEQYF.

This clonotype has just a few counts. The chain employs TRBV25-1 and TRBJ2-1; TRBD2 is a possible D gene (5 bases). From germline, CDR1 is MGHDK and CDR2 SYGVNS. The CDR3 consists of 15 residues. Trimming removed 2 bases from V and 5 bases from J, with 13 bases in between. CDR3 in amino acids: CASSERGSWNNEQFF. Written as DNA, the CDR3 is TGTGCCAGCAGTGAACGTGGGAGTTGGAACAATGAGCAGTTCTTC.

The chain is built from TRBV12-3 or TRBV12-4 and TRBJ2-7; D perhaps matches TRBD2 (5 bases). The CDR3 has 18 residues. Trimming removed 5 bases at V and 7 bases at J, with 30 bases between. The CDR3 spells CASSNLLRGLSSYNEQYF. DNA for the CDR3: TGTGCCAGCAGTAACCTCCTTCGGGGTCTGAGCTCCTACAATGAGCAGTACTTC.

The chain employs TRBV28 and TRBJ1-1; TRBD1 might be the D (6 bases). The CDR3 has 17 amino acids. Trimming stripped 3 bases from V and 2 bases from J, with 19 bases between. The germline CDR1 and CDR2 sequences are MDHEN and SYDVKM. The CDR3, as DNA: TGTGCCAGCAGTTTCGGTTTTTACAGGGTCGTTAACACTGAAGCTTTCTTT. Its translation is CASSFGFYRVVNTEAFF.

This clonotype was seen more than once but under ten times. V and J are TRBV27 and TRBJ2-3; TRBD1 or TRBD2 may be the D gene (5 bases each). V lost 6 bases to trimming and J lost 2 bases, with 15 bases between them. In germline, CDR1 is MNHEY, CDR2 SMNVEV (reference sequence). The CDR3 loop spans 15 amino acids. DNA for the CDR3: TGTGCCAGCAGCTCGACCGGGACGCACACAGATACGCAGTATTTT. It yields the protein CASSSTGTHTDTQYF.

This clonotype appeared a few times. The chain links TRBV5-1 to TRBJ2-5, with TRBD2 matching over 10 bases. Germline assignment: CDR1 SGHRS and CDR2 YFSETQ. The CDR3 sequence is 15 residues long. The V and J ends lost 4 bases and 5 bases, in that order; junction bases with no gene match: 8. The CDR3 DNA sequence: TGCGCCAGCAGCAATGTAGCGGGAGGAGGCGAGACCCAGTACTTC. This codes for CASSNVAGGGETQYF.

The J gene is TRBJ1-2, the V gene TRBV18; D gene uncertain. Germline V lookup: CDR1 KGHSH, CDR2 LQKENI. The CDR3 covers 16 residues. V shed 3 bases and J shed 4 bases, with 18 bases lying between them. The CDR3 region has the DNA TGTGCCAGCTCACCGACGATCCAAAGGGCATTCTATGGCTACACCTTC. Translating it yields CASSPTIQRAFYGYTF.

This chain connects TRBV10-3 to TRBJ1-5; D may be TRBD1 (6 bases). The CDR3 length is 17 residues. Germline lookup yields CDR1 ENHRY and CDR2 SYGVKD. V shed 5 bases and J shed 7 bases, with 24 bases lying between them. The CDR3 bases are TGTGCCATCAGTCCCACTCCCTCGGGGGGCGCAACCCAGCCCCAGCATTTT. This codes for CAISPTPSGGATQPQHF.

The chain has TRBV25-1 and TRBJ1-2; 7 bases line up with TRBD1. There are 15 residues in the CDR3. Germline values: CDR1 MGHDK, CDR2 SYGVNS. V gave up 1 base and J gave up 6 bases; unmatched junction bases: 8. The CDR3 protein is CASSELTGWKNGYTF. The DNA of the CDR3 is TGTGCCAGCAGTGAATTGACAGGGTGGAAAAATGGCTACACCTTC.

This clonotype was detected once. The CDR3 here is CASRPREIYEQYF. CDR3 coding DNA: TGTGCCAGCAGACCCAGGGAAATCTACGAGCAGTACTTC. The rearrangement joins TRBV7-9 to TRBJ2-5, with a weak D call TRBD1 (5 bases). TRBJ2-7 explains the end of the DNA better; the J call may be wrong. This CDR3 has 13 amino acids. Per germline, CDR1 SEHNR and CDR2 FQNEAQ (reference sequence).